The T cell receptor beta chain under discussion was sequenced for a study of Graves' ophthalmopathy and Graves' hyperthyroidism. Stable hyperthyroidism referred to disease that showed no ophthalmopathy within 18 months of follow-up. Overall study results and limits: Stable hyperthyroidism and ophthalmopathy were told apart by a 13-signature model, which achieved roughly 90% sensitivity and over 65% specificity.

This clonotype was seen once. Its antigen is undetermined. Scientists amplified the TCR beta CDR3 regions from RNA transcripts. The authors performed first-round RT-PCR with HTBI primers and then a second-round multiplex PCR. TCRdb recomputed calls from the multiplex PCR reads with MiXCR, one row per CDR3 protein. The sample lists 400,000 to 450,000 distinct CDR3 sequences; roughly 20% were seen once. The V gene lost 0 bases and the J gene lost 7 bases, with 10 bases spanning the gap. The CDR3 length is 14 residues. The germline V gene encodes CDR1 SEHNR and CDR2 FQNEAQ (reference sequence). The sequenced sample consisted of peripheral blood. This chain links TRBV7-9 with TRBJ1-5; weak D call: TRBD1 (5 bases). The receptor was isolated from a woman between 18 and 29 years old with stable Graves' hyperthyroidism. The CDR3 protein is CASSLAGRGQPQHF. The CDR3 DNA is TGTGCCAGCAGCTTAGCGGGTAGGGGACAGCCCCAGCATTTT.